Listed here are 5 T cell receptor beta chains from one sample, sequenced in a study of identical twins. TCRdb analysed the 5' RACE reads with MiXCR anew, one entry per CDR3 protein. This sample yields approximately 500,000 distinct CDR3 sequences, of which approximately 25% are seen a single time; 2.9% belongs to the top ten. The sample was also linked to a second study, of T cells expressing NK-cell markers.

Material: CD4+ T cells sorted from blood. The receptor set was obtained from a woman aged 18-29 years in good health.

This clonotype was counted a few times. The chain uses TRBV7-9 and TRBJ2-7, with 7 nucleotides matching TRBD1. The CDR3 contains 14 residues. J lost 4 bases, V lost 5 bases, and 8 bases had no gene match. CDR1 and CDR2 (germline): SEHNR, FQNEAQ (reference sequence). DNA for the CDR3: TGTGCCAGCAGCCCCGACAGGGTTGCGTACGAGCAGTACTTC. As protein: CASSPDRVAYEQYF.

The genes are TRBV7-9 and TRBJ2-1, with unresolved D. Germline values: CDR1 SEHNR, CDR2 FQNEAQ (reference sequence). V shed 6 bases and J shed 5 bases, with 5 bases lying between them. This CDR3 is 11 amino acids long. CDR3 loop: CASRGDNEQFF. DNA of the CDR3: TGTGCCAGCAGGGGTGACAATGAGCAGTTCTTC. Together with reference TRBV7-9 and TRBJ2-1, the CDR3 gives the full variable domain: DTGVSQNPRHKITKRGQNVTFRCDPISEHNRLYWYRQTLGQGPEFLTYFQNEAQLEKSRLLSDRFSAERPKGSFSTLEIQRTEQGDSAMYLCASRGDNEQFFGPGTRLTVL.

This clonotype was seen a few times. V gene TRBV20-1 combines with J gene TRBJ2-1, with TRBD2 matching over 10 bases. This CDR3 comprises 16 residues. Germline assignment: CDR1 DFQATT and CDR2 SNEGSKA (reference sequence). Germline trimming cut 2 bases from V and 5 bases from J; bases unmatched to any gene: 9. Here the CDR3 reads CSARKPGTSVNNEQFF. For the CDR3, the DNA is TGCAGTGCTAGAAAGCCCGGGACTAGCGTTAACAATGAGCAGTTCTTC.

There are a few counts of this clonotype. This rearrangement joins TRBV11-2 to TRBJ2-2; D might be TRBD1 or TRBD2, each matching 5 bases. The germline V gene has CDR1 SGHAT and CDR2 FQNNGV. V was trimmed by 7 bases and J by 2 bases, leaving 17 bases between them. The CDR3 consists of 16 residues. CDR3 sequence: CASTTKGTVNTGELFF. The CDR3 DNA reads TGTGCCAGCACCACAAAAGGGACGGTTAACACCGGGGAGCTGTTTTTT.

The gene calls are TRBV20-1 and TRBJ2-7, with a tentative D call TRBD1 (6 bases). Trimming pared 7 bases from V and 3 bases from J, leaving 13 bases between. In germline, CDR1 is DFQATT, CDR2 SNEGSKA (reference sequence). The CDR3 has 12 residues. The CDR3 reads CSVRTEYYEQYF. The CDR3 DNA sequence: TGCAGTGTCCGGACAGAGTACTACGAGCAGTACTTC.